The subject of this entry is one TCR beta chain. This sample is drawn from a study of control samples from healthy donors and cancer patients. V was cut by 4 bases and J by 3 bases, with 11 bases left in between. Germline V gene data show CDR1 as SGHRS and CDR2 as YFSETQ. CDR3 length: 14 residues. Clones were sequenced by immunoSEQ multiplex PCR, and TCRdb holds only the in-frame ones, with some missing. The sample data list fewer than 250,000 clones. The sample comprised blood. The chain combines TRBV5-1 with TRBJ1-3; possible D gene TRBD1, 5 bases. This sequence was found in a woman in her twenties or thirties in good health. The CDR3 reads CASSPAGGGNTIYF. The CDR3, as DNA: TGCGCCAGCAGCCCGGCCGGGGGTGGAAACACCATATATTTT.